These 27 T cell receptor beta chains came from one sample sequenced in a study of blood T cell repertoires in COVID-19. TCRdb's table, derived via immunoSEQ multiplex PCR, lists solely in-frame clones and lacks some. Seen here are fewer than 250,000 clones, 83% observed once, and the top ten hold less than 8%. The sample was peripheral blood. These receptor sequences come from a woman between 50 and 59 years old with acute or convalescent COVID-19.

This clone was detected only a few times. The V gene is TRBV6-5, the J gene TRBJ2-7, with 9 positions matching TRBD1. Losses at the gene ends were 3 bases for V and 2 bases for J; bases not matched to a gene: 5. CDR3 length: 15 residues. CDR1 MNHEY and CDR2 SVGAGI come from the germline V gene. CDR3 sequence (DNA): TGTGCCAGCAGTTATCCGACAGGGGGGACCTACGAGCAGTACTTC. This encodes CASSYPTGGTYEQYF.

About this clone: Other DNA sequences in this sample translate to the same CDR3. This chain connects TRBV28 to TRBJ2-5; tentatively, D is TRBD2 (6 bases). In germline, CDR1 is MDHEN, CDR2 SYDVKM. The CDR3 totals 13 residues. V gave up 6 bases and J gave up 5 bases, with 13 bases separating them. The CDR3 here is CASSLGGRETQYF. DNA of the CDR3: TGTGCCAGCAGCCTCGGAGGGCGGGAGACCCAGTACTTC.

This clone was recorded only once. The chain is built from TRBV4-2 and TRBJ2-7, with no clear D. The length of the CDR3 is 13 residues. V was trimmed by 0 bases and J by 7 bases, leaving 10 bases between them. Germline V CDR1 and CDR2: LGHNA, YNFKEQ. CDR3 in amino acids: CASSQESVVEQYF. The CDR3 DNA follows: TGTGCCAGCAGCCAAGAATCGGTGGTTGAGCAGTACTTC.

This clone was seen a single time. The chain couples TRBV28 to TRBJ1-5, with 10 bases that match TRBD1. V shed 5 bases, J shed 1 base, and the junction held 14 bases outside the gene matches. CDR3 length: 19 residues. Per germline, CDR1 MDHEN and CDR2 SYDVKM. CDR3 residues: CASSQTGTGVVRSNQPQHF. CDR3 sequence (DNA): TGTGCCAGCAGTCAAACCGGGACAGGGGTTGTGAGGAGCAATCAGCCCCAGCATTTT.

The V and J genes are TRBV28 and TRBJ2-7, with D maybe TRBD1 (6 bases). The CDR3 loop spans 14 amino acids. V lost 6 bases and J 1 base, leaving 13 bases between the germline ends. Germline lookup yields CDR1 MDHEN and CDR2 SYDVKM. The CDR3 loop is CASRPHTGSYEQYF. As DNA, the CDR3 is TGTGCCAGCAGACCACACACAGGGTCCTACGAGCAGTACTTC.

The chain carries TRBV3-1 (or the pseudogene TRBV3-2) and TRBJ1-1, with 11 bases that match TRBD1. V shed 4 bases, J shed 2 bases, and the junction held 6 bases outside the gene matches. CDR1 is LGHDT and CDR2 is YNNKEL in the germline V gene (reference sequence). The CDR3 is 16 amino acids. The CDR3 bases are TGTGCCAGCAGCCGGGGACAGGGGGGTCTAAACACTGAAGCTTTCTTT. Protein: CASSRGQGGLNTEAFF.

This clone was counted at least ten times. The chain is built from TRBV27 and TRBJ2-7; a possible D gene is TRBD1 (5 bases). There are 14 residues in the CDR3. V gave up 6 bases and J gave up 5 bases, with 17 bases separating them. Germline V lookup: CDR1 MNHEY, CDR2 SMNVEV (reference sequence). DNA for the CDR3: TGTGCCAGCAGCCATAGGGCAGGGAACGACGAGCAGTACTTC. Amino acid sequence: CASSHRAGNDEQYF.

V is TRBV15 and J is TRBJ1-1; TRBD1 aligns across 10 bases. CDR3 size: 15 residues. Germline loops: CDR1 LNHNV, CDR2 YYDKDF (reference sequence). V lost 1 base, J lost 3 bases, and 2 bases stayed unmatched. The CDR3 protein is CATSRGGQGHTEAFF. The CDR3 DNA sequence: TGTGCCACCAGCAGAGGGGGACAGGGGCACACTGAAGCTTTCTTT.

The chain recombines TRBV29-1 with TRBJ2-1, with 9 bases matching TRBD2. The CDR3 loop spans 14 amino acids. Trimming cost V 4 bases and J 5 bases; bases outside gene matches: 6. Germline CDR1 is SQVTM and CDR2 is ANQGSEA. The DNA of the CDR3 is TGCAGCGTTGGGGCGGGAGGGATCCACAATGAGCAGTTCTTC. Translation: CSVGAGGIHNEQFF.

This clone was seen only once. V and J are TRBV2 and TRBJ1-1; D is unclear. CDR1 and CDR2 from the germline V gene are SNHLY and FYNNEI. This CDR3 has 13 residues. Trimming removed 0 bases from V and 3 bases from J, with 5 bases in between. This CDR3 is CASSEARDTEAFF. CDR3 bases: TGTGCCAGCAGTGAAGCGAGGGACACTGAAGCTTTCTTT.

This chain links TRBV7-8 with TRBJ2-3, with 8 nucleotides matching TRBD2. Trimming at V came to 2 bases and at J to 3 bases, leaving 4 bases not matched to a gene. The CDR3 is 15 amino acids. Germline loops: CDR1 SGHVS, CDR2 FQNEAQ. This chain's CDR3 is CASSLSGGSTDTQYF. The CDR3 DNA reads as TGTGCCAGCAGCTTAAGCGGGGGTAGTACAGATACGCAGTATTTT. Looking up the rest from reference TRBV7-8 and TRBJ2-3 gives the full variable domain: GAGVSQSPRYKVAKRGQDVALRCDPISGHVSLFWYQQALGQGPEFLTYFQNEAQLDKSGLPSDRFFAERPEGSVSTLKIQRTQQEDSAVYLCASSLSGGSTDTQYFGPGTRLTVL.

The CDR3 nucleotides read TGCAGTGCTAGTTCATCGCTAGGGACAGAAAATGAAAAACTGTTTTTT. It encodes CSASSSLGTENEKLFF. V and J are TRBV20-1 and TRBJ1-4, with TRBD1 identical over 7 bases. The CDR3 covers 16 residues. The germline CDR1 and CDR2 sequences are DFQATT and SNEGSKA (reference sequence). V dropped 3 bases and J dropped 5; count of bases not matched to a gene: 12.

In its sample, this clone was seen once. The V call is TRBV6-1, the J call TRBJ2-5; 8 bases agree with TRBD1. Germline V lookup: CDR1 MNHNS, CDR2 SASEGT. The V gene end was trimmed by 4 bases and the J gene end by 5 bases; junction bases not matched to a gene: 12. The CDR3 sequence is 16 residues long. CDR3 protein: CASSVGFSGGRETQYF. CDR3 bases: TGTGCCAGCAGTGTGGGCTTCTCAGGGGGCCGGGAGACCCAGTACTTC.

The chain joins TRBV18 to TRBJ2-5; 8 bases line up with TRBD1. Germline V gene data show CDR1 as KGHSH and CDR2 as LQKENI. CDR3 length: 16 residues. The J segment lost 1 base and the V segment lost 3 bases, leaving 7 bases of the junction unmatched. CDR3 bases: TGTGCCAGCTCACCGAATCTGGGGACAGGCCAAGAGACCCAGTACTTC. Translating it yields CASSPNLGTGQETQYF.

The CDR3 loop reads CASSQEDPRRGQVIRGANVLTF. The CDR3 DNA follows: TGTGCCAGCAGCCAAGAGGACCCACGGCGAGGACAGGTTATAAGGGGGGCCAACGTCCTGACTTTC. The chain uses TRBV4-2 and TRBJ2-6; TRBD1 aligns across 7 bases. The length of the CDR3 is 22 residues. Germline-derived CDR1 and CDR2 are LGHNA and YNFKEQ. V lost 0 bases to trimming and J lost 4 bases; unmatched junction nucleotides: 21.

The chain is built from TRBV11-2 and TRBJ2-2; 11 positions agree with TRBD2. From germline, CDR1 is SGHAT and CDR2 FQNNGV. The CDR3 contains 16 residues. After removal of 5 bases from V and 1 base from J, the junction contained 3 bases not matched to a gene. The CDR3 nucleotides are TGTGCCAGCAGCCCCGGGACTAGCGGGAACACCGGGGAGCTGTTTTTT. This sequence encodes CASSPGTSGNTGELFF.

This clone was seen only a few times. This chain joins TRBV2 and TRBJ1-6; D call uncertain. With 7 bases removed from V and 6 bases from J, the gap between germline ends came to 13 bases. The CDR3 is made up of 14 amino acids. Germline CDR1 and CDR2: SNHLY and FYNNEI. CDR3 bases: TGTGCCAGCACGCTTTCCCGGGGTAATTCACCCCTCCACTTT. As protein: CASTLSRGNSPLHF.

CDR3 loop: CASSLATGIGKETQYF. CDR3 in DNA: TGTGCCAGCAGCTTGGCGACAGGGATAGGCAAAGAGACCCAGTACTTC. V and J are TRBV5-6 and TRBJ2-5, with 7 bases aligning to TRBD1. The CDR3 covers 16 residues. The V and J ends lost 0 bases and 3 bases, in that order; junction bases with no gene match: 8. From germline, CDR1 is SGHDT and CDR2 YYEEEE.

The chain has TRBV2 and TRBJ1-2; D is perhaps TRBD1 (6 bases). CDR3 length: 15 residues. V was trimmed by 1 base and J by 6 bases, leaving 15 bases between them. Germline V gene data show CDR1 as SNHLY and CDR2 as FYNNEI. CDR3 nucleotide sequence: TGTGCCAGCAGTGAAGGGGGAGGGGGTAGTGATGGCTACACCTTC. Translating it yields CASSEGGGGSDGYTF.

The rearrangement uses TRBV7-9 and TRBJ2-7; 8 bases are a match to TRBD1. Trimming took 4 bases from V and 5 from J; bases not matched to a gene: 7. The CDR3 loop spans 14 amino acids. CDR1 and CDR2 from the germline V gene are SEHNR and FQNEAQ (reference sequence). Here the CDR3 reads CASSYGQGKNEQYF. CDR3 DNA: TGTGCCAGCAGCTATGGACAGGGAAAAAACGAGCAGTACTTC. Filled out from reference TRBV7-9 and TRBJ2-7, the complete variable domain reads DTGVSQNPRHKITKRGQNVTFRCDPISEHNRLYWYRQTLGQGPEFLTYFQNEAQLEKSRLLSDRFSAERPKGSFSTLEIQRTEQGDSAMYLCASSYGQGKNEQYFGPGTRLTVT.

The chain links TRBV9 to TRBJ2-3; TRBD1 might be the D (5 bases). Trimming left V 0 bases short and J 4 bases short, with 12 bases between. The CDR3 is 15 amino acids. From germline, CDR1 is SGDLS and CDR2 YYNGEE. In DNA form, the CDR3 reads TGTGCCAGCAGCGTAGAGGGGTCGGTCGCAGATACGCAGTATTTT. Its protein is CASSVEGSVADTQYF.

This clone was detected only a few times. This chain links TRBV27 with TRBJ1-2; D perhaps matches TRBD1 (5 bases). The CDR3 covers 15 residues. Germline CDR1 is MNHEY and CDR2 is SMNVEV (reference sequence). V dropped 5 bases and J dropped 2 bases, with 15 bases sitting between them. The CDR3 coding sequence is TGTGCCAGCAGTACAAGACAGTTTCTGAACTATGGCTACACCTTC. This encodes CASSTRQFLNYGYTF.

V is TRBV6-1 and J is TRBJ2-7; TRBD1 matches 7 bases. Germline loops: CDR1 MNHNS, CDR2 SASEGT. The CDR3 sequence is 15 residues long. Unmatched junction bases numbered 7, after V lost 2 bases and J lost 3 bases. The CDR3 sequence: CASSEWAQGHYEQYF. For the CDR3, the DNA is TGTGCCAGCAGTGAATGGGCACAGGGGCACTACGAGCAGTACTTC.

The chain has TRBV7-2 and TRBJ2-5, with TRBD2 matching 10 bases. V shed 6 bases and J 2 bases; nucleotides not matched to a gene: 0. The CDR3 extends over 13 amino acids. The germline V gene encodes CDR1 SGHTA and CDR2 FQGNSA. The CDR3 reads CASRLAGQETQYF. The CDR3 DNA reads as TGTGCCAGCAGACTAGCGGGGCAAGAGACCCAGTACTTC.

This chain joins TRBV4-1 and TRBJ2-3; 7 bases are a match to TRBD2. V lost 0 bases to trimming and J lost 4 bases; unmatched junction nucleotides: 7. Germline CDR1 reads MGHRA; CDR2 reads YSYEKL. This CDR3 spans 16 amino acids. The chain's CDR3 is CASSQDPGLGADTQYF. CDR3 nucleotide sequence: TGCGCCAGCAGCCAAGACCCCGGACTAGGGGCAGATACGCAGTATTTT.

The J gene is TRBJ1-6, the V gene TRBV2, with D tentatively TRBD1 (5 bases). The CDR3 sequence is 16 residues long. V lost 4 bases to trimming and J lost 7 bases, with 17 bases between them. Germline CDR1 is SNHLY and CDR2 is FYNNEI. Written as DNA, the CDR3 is TGTGCCAGCAGTGCCGGGGCAGGGAGGTGGAATTCACCCCTCCACTTT. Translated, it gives CASSAGAGRWNSPLHF.

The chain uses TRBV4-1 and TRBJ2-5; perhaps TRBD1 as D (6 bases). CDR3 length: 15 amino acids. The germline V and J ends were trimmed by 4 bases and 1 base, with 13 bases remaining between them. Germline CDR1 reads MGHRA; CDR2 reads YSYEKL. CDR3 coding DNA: TGCGCCAGCAGCCCAGGGGAAGGGGCCCAAGAGACCCAGTACTTC. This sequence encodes CASSPGEGAQETQYF.